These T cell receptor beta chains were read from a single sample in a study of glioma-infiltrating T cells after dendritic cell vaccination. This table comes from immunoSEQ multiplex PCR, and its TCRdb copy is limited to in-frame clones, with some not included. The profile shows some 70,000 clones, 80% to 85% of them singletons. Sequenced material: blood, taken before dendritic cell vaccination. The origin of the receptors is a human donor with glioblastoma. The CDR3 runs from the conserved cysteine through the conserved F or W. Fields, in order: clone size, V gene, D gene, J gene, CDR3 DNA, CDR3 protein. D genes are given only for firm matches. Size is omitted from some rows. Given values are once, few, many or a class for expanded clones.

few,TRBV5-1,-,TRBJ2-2,TGCGCCAGCAGCTTGCTCAACACCGGGGAGCTGTTTTTT,CASSLLNTGELFF
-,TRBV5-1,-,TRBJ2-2,TGCGCCAGCAGCCTCCGGGCAGGGGACACCGGGGAGCTGTTTTTT,CASSLRAGDTGELFF
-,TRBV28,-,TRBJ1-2,TGTGCCAGCAGCGATCCAAGGATAGGGGATTATGGCTACACCTTC,CASSDPRIGDYGYTF
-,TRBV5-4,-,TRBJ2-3,TGTGCCAGCAGCTCCCCCGCGGCAGATACGCAGTATTTT,CASSSPAADTQYF
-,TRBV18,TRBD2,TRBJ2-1,TGTGCCAGCTCACCGGGACTAGCGGGGGGGCCGGTGAATGAGCAGTTCTTC,CASSPGLAGGPVNEQFF
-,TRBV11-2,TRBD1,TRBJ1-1,TGTGCCAGCAGCTACCCGACAGGGAAAATAACTGAAGCTTTCTTT,CASSYPTGKITEAFF
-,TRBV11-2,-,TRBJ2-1,TGTGCCAGCAGCTCCGGGACTCCGAATGAGCAGTTCTTC,CASSSGTPNEQFF
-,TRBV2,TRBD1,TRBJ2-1,TGTGCCAGCAGAGCCGGGACAGGGCCCTACAATGAGCAGTTCTTC,CASRAGTGPYNEQFF
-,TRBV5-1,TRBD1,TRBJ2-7,TGCGCCAGCAGCTTAGGGACAGTAAGCTCCTACGAGCAGTACTTC,CASSLGTVSSYEQYF
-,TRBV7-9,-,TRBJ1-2,TGTGCCAGCAGCTTAGGGGGGGGGTACTATGGCTACACCTTC,CASSLGGGYYGYTF
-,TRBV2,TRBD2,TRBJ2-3,TGTGCCAGCAGTGCAGGACTAGCGCCGGATACGCAGTATTTT,CASSAGLAPDTQYF
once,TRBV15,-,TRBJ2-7,TGTGCCACCAGCAGAGATCGGGGGACTTACGAGCAGTACTTC,CATSRDRGTYEQYF
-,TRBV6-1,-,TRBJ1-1,TGTGCCAGCAGTGAGCTAGCCGGGGGGTATTTCACTGAAGCTTTCTTT,CASSELAGGYFTEAFF
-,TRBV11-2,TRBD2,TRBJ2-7,TGTGCCAGCAGCCAGGGGGGACTAGCGGGGGGCCGTAGCTCCTACGAGCAGTACTTC,CASSQGGLAGGRSSYEQYF
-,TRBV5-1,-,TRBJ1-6,TGCGCCAGCAGCTTCCTGAGCTCCTATAATTCACCCCTCCACTTT,CASSFLSSYNSPLHF
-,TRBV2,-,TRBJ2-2,TGTGCCAGCAGTGACTTTAGCGGCGTCACCGGGGAGCTGTTTTTT,CASSDFSGVTGELFF
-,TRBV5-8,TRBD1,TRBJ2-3,TGTGCCGGTAATTTGGGGACAGGGACAGATACGCAGTATTTT,CAGNLGTGTDTQYF
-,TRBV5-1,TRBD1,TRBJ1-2,TGCGCCAGCAGCCTCGGGACAGGGGCGAACTATGGCTACACCTTC,CASSLGTGANYGYTF
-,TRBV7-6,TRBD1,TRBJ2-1,TGTGCCAGCAGCTCCGGACAGGGGAGCTACAATGAGCAGTTCTTC,CASSSGQGSYNEQFF
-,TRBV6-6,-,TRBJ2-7,TGTGCCAGCAGGACACAGGGATTACGGCCCGAGCAGTACTTC,CASRTQGLRPEQYF
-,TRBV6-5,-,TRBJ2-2,TGTGCCAGCAACAGAGATCGAAACACCGGGGAGCTGTTTTTT,CASNRDRNTGELFF
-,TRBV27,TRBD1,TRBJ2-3,TGTGCCAGCAGTTTAATGGCGGGACAGGGTTTTGGTACGCAGTATTTT,CASSLMAGQGFGTQYF
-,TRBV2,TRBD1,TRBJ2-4,TGTGCCAGCAGCCGCTTGGGGACAGGGTGGGGAGAAAACATTCAGTACTTC,CASSRLGTGWGENIQYF
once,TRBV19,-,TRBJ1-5,TGTGCCAGTAGTATCGAGGGCTTGGGTCAGCCCCAGCATTTT,CASSIEGLGQPQHF
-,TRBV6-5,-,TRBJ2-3,TGTGCCAGCAGTTACGGGACATCGTTCACAGATACGCAGTATTTT,CASSYGTSFTDTQYF
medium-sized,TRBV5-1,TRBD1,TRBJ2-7,TGCGCCAGCAGCTTGGGGGACAGCTCCTACGAGCAGTACTTC,CASSLGDSSYEQYF
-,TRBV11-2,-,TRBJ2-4,TGTGCCAGCAGCAGAGGTTCCTCAGCCAAAAACATTCAGTACTTC,CASSRGSSAKNIQYF
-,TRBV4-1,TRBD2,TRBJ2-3,TGCGCCAGCAGCCTTTTTAGCGGGGGCCGCACAGATACGCAGTATTTT,CASSLFSGGRTDTQYF
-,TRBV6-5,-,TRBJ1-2,TGTGCCAGCAGTTACTCGTTCCAGGGCGGATATGGCTACACCTTC,CASSYSFQGGYGYTF
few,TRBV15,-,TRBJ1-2,TGTGCCACCAGCACAAGGACTACCGGGAGTGGCTACACCTTC,CATSTRTTGSGYTF
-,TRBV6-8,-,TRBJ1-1,TGTGCCAGCAGAGGACTGATGAACACTGAAGCTTTCTTT,CASRGLMNTEAFF
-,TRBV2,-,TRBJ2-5,TGTGCCAGCGGTGGCAGGGCGGAGACCCAGTACTTC,CASGGRAETQYF
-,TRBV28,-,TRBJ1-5,TGTGCCAGCAGCCCTTACTGGGGGGGCCAGAACCCGAATTTT,CASSPYWGGQNPNF
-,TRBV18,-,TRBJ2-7,TGTGCCAGCTCACCTTTCTCTCTTGCGGGGACCTACGAGCAGTACTTC,CASSPFSLAGTYEQYF
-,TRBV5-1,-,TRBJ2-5,TGCGCCAGCAGCTCGGGGAATCGGGAGACCCAGTACTTC,CASSSGNRETQYF
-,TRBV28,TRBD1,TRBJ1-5,TGTGCCAGCAGTGCAGCAGGGGGCTCCCAAAAGCCCCAGCATTTT,CASSAAGGSQKPQHF
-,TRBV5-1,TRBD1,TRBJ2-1,TGCGCCAGCAGCTTATCGGGACAGGGCTACAATGAGCAGTTCTTC,CASSLSGQGYNEQFF
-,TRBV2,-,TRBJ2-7,TGTGCCAGCAATAGGGGCCCCTCTACCTACGAGCAGTACTTC,CASNRGPSTYEQYF
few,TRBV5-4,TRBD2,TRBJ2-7,TGTGCCAGCAGCCCCGGCCTCGGGGGGGTCTCCTACGAGCAGTACTTC,CASSPGLGGVSYEQYF
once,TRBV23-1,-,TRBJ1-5,TGCGCCAGCATGGGGGGGCGGGCGCCCCAGCATTTT,CASMGGRAPQHF
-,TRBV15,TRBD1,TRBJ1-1,TGTGCCTCATCTGGACAGGGAGCAACTGAAGCTTTCTTT,CASSGQGATEAFF
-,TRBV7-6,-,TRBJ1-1,TGTGCCAGCAGCTTAATTCTGGACTCCCTGAACACTGAAGCTTTCTTT,CASSLILDSLNTEAFF
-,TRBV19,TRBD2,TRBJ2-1,TGTGCCAGTAGCACCCTGAGGGCTAGCGGGGGTGAGCAGTTCTTC,CASSTLRASGGEQFF
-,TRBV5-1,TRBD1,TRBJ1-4,TGCGCCAGCAGCTTGGGACAGGGAAATGAAAAACTGTTTTTT,CASSLGQGNEKLFF
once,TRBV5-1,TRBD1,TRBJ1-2,TGCGCCAGCAGCGACAGGGTAGGGAACTATGGCTACACCTTC,CASSDRVGNYGYTF
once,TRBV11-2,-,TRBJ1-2,TGTGCCAGCAGCCGGACAGATAACTATGGCTACACCTTC,CASSRTDNYGYTF
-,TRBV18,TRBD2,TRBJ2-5,TGTGCCAGCTCCCCGGGACTACAAGAGACCCAGTACTTC,CASSPGLQETQYF
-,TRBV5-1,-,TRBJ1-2,TGCGCCAGCAGCTTGGGGGAGGGTGGCTACACCTTC,CASSLGEGGYTF
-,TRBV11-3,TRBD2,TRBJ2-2,TGTGCCAGCAGCTTAGGGGGGACTAGCACCGGGGAGCTGTTTTTT,CASSLGGTSTGELFF
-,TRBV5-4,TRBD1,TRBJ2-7,TGTGCCAGCAGCGGAGCACAGGGGACCTCCTACGAGCAGTACTTC,CASSGAQGTSYEQYF
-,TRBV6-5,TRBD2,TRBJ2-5,TGTGCCAGCAGGGGACTAGCGGGGGGACAAGAGACCCAGTACTTC,CASRGLAGGQETQYF
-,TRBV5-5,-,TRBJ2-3,TGTGCCAGCAGCTTTATCACCCGGGGAGATACGCAGTATTTT,CASSFITRGDTQYF
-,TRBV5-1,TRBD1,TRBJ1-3,TGCGCCAGCAGCATCGCCGGGACAGGTAACTCTGGAAACACCATATATTTT,CASSIAGTGNSGNTIYF
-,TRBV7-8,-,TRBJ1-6,TGTGCCAGCAGCTTTCGGGACAACTATAATTCACCCCTCCACTTT,CASSFRDNYNSPLHF
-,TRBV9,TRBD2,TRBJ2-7,TGTGCCAGCAGCACCGGGCGATGGGCGGGGGAGCGGGAGCAGTACTTC,CASSTGRWAGEREQYF